A selection of T cell receptor beta chains follows, all from one sample in a study of type 1 regulatory T cells. Their recognized antigens are unknown. TCRdb called the reads again in MiXCR, with one record for every CDR3 protein. The sample contains about 24,000 distinct CDR3 sequences, 40% to 55% of which appear only once. Sequencing was carried out using cultured T cells, either the whole culture or a sorted T cell fraction (not recorded which). All receptors derive from a human donor in good health. The CDR3 runs from the conserved cysteine through the conserved F or W. The D gene is left open where the match is weak. The size entry is marked missing in some rows and otherwise reads once, few, many or a size class.

D gene: .
V gene: TRBV2
J gene: TRBJ1-4
clone size: .
CDR3 DNA: TGTGCCAGTGACTTGACCGGCTTTAATGAAAAACTGTTTTTT
CDR3 protein: CASDLTGFNEKLFF

D gene: .
V gene: TRBV3-1
J gene: TRBJ1-1
clone size: .
CDR3 DNA: TGTGCCAGCAGCCTAAGAAGGGGTACCACTGAAGCTTTCTTT
CDR3 protein: CASSLRRGTTEAFF

D gene: TRBD1
V gene: TRBV6-5
J gene: TRBJ2-7
clone size: .
CDR3 DNA: TGTGCCAGCAGTTACTCGATAGTGACAGGGCACTACGAGCAGTACTTC
CDR3 protein: CASSYSIVTGHYEQYF

D gene: .
V gene: TRBV2
J gene: TRBJ2-3
clone size: .
CDR3 DNA: TGTGCCAGCAGTCTACGGACCTGGTACACAGATACGCAGTATTTT
CDR3 protein: CASSLRTWYTDTQYF

D gene: .
V gene: TRBV30
J gene: TRBJ2-5
clone size: few
CDR3 DNA: TGTGCCTGGAGTGCGACCTTGGGGAGTCGGGAGACCCAGTACTTC
CDR3 protein: CAWSATLGSRETQYF

D gene: TRBD2
V gene: TRBV4-1
J gene: TRBJ2-3
clone size: .
CDR3 DNA: TGCGCCAGCAGCCAGCTAGCGGGGGGGCTTTTGGATACGCAGTATTTT
CDR3 protein: CASSQLAGGLLDTQYF

D gene: TRBD2
V gene: TRBV20-1
J gene: TRBJ2-5
clone size: many
CDR3 DNA: TGCAGTGCTAGAGGGGGGGAGGGGATAGCGAAGACCCAGTACTTC
CDR3 protein: CSARGGEGIAKTQYF

D gene: .
V gene: TRBV18
J gene: TRBJ1-1
clone size: .
CDR3 DNA: TGTGCCAGCTCAACGCAGGGCCAACTGAACACTGAAGCTTTCTTT
CDR3 protein: CASSTQGQLNTEAFF

D gene: TRBD2
V gene: TRBV6-5
J gene: TRBJ2-2
clone size: many
CDR3 DNA: TGTGCCAGCAGTTACTCCACGGGAGGGGGAGCCGGGGAGCTGTTTTTT
CDR3 protein: CASSYSTGGGAGELFF

D gene: TRBD1
V gene: TRBV5-1
J gene: TRBJ2-2
clone size: medium-sized
CDR3 DNA: TGCGCCAGCAGCTTGTTACAGGGGGACACCGGGGAGCTGTTTTTT
CDR3 protein: CASSLLQGDTGELFF

D gene: .
V gene: TRBV5-1
J gene: TRBJ1-1
clone size: few
CDR3 DNA: TGCGCCAGCAGCTTAACGACGGAAGGTGAAGCTTTCTTT
CDR3 protein: CASSLTTEGEAFF

D gene: .
V gene: TRBV29-1
J gene: TRBJ2-5
clone size: .
CDR3 DNA: TGCAGCGTTGAAGATCGGGTTCCCGCAAGCAACCAGTACTTC
CDR3 protein: CSVEDRVPASNQYF

D gene: TRBD1
V gene: TRBV5-6
J gene: TRBJ2-7
clone size: few
CDR3 DNA: TGTGCCAGCAGCCGGCAGGGGGCCAGGTCCTACGAGCAGTACTTC
CDR3 protein: CASSRQGARSYEQYF

D gene: .
V gene: TRBV7-2
J gene: TRBJ2-5
clone size: few
CDR3 DNA: TGTGCCAGCAGCTTAACAGAGACCCAGTACTTC
CDR3 protein: CASSLTETQYF

D gene: TRBD1
V gene: TRBV5-1
J gene: TRBJ1-2
clone size: few
CDR3 DNA: TGCGCCAGCAGCTTAGGACAGGGGGCGGATGGCTACACCTTC
CDR3 protein: CASSLGQGADGYTF

D gene: .
V gene: TRBV7-9
J gene: TRBJ2-1
clone size: once
CDR3 DNA: TGTGCCAGCAGCTTAGATAGCTGGTCCAACAATGAGCAGTTCTTC
CDR3 protein: CASSLDSWSNNEQFF

D gene: TRBD1
V gene: TRBV20-1
J gene: TRBJ1-5
clone size: .
CDR3 DNA: TGCAGTGCTAGAGGACAGGGGGCCTTAAGCAATCAGCCCCAGCATTTT
CDR3 protein: CSARGQGALSNQPQHF

D gene: TRBD1
V gene: TRBV10-3
J gene: TRBJ2-7
clone size: .
CDR3 DNA: TGTGCCATCAGTGACCGACAGGGATTTTACGAGCAGTACTTC
CDR3 protein: CAISDRQGFYEQYF

D gene: .
V gene: TRBV24-1
J gene: TRBJ2-1
clone size: .
CDR3 DNA: TGTGCCACCAGTGGGATAATTGGGGATGAGCAGTTCTTC
CDR3 protein: CATSGIIGDEQFF

D gene: .
V gene: TRBV24-1
J gene: TRBJ2-2
clone size: .
CDR3 DNA: TGTGCCACCAGTGATTTACAGCTCGACACCGGGGAGCTGTTTTTT
CDR3 protein: CATSDLQLDTGELFF

D gene: .
V gene: TRBV12-3/TRBV12-4
J gene: TRBJ1-6
clone size: .
CDR3 DNA: TGTGCCAGCAGTTTAATGGGACTGGGCTCACCCCTCCACTTT
CDR3 protein: CASSLMGLGSPLHF

D gene: .
V gene: TRBV18
J gene: TRBJ2-3
clone size: .
CDR3 DNA: TGTGCCAGCTCACCTGGGTCCGGTAGCACAGATACGCAGTATTTT
CDR3 protein: CASSPGSGSTDTQYF

D gene: TRBD2
V gene: TRBV20-1
J gene: TRBJ2-1
clone size: few
CDR3 DNA: TGCAGTGCTAGACCTAGCGGAGGGTTGGCGGATGAGCAGTTCTTC
CDR3 protein: CSARPSGGLADEQFF

D gene: .
V gene: TRBV4-1
J gene: TRBJ2-2
clone size: .
CDR3 DNA: TGCGCCAGCAGCCAAGGGTTGCAGGGGGGCCAGTACACCGGGGAGCTGTTTTTT
CDR3 protein: CASSQGLQGGQYTGELFF

D gene: .
V gene: TRBV6-1
J gene: TRBJ2-5
clone size: .
CDR3 DNA: TGTGCCAGCCCCCGGGGCCATAGAGAGACCCAGTACTTC
CDR3 protein: CASPRGHRETQYF

D gene: TRBD1
V gene: TRBV6-6
J gene: TRBJ1-2
clone size: few
CDR3 DNA: TGTGCCAGCAGCCGAAAGGAGCCAGGGGGGAGCTACACCTTC
CDR3 protein: CASSRKEPGGSYTF

D gene: .
V gene: TRBV5-5
J gene: TRBJ1-2
clone size: many
CDR3 DNA: TGTGCCAGCACCATTGGGTCCGGGAACTATGGCTACACCTTC
CDR3 protein: CASTIGSGNYGYTF

D gene: .
V gene: TRBV10-2
J gene: TRBJ2-3
clone size: .
CDR3 DNA: TGCGCCAGCAGCACGAGGGCAATCACAGATACGCAGTATTTT
CDR3 protein: CASSTRAITDTQYF

D gene: TRBD1
V gene: TRBV5-1
J gene: TRBJ2-1
clone size: many
CDR3 DNA: TGCGCCAGCAGCTTGGCCCCTGGACAGGGCTACAATGAGCAGTTCTTC
CDR3 protein: CASSLAPGQGYNEQFF

D gene: TRBD2
V gene: TRBV20-1
J gene: TRBJ2-7
clone size: .
CDR3 DNA: TGCAGTCCGCGGGGGGCCACGTCCTACGAGCAGTACTTC
CDR3 protein: CSPRGATSYEQYF

D gene: .
V gene: TRBV27
J gene: TRBJ1-6
clone size: .
CDR3 DNA: TGTGCCAGCAGTTTGCGGGGCTATAATTCACCCCTCCACTTT
CDR3 protein: CASSLRGYNSPLHF

D gene: .
V gene: TRBV29-1
J gene: TRBJ1-1
clone size: few
CDR3 DNA: TGCAGCGCATACAGGGTAGGAACTGAAGCTTTCTTT
CDR3 protein: CSAYRVGTEAFF

D gene: .
V gene: TRBV25-1
J gene: TRBJ1-3
clone size: few
CDR3 DNA: TGTGCCAGCACGCCATCGGGGACAAACACCATATATTTT
CDR3 protein: CASTPSGTNTIYF

D gene: .
V gene: TRBV18
J gene: TRBJ1-1
clone size: few
CDR3 DNA: TGTGCCAGCTCACGGGGAGTTGAAGCTTTCTTT
CDR3 protein: CASSRGVEAFF

D gene: TRBD1
V gene: TRBV12-3/TRBV12-4
J gene: TRBJ2-7
clone size: .
CDR3 DNA: TGTGCCAGCAGTAAATTAGGGGGCACGATAAACGAGCAGTACTTC
CDR3 protein: CASSKLGGTINEQYF

D gene: .
V gene: TRBV7-8
J gene: TRBJ2-2
clone size: medium-sized
CDR3 DNA: TGTGCCAGCAGCTTAGGGGGCAGGGGCTTTTCCGCGAACACCGGGGAGCTGTTTTTT
CDR3 protein: CASSLGGRGFSANTGELFF

D gene: TRBD2
V gene: TRBV19
J gene: TRBJ2-3
clone size: .
CDR3 DNA: TGTGCCAGTAGTATTTGGACTAGCGGGGTTCCAGATACGCAGTATTTT
CDR3 protein: CASSIWTSGVPDTQYF

D gene: TRBD1
V gene: TRBV12-3/TRBV12-4
J gene: TRBJ1-3
clone size: .
CDR3 DNA: TGTGCCAGCAGTTCGTTGGGCAGGGGGCCTGGAAACACCATATATTTT
CDR3 protein: CASSSLGRGPGNTIYF

D gene: .
V gene: TRBV6-5
J gene: TRBJ2-7
clone size: few
CDR3 DNA: TGTGCCAGCAGGTGGGACCGGGATAGGGCTTACGAGCAGTACTTC
CDR3 protein: CASRWDRDRAYEQYF

D gene: .
V gene: TRBV5-5
J gene: TRBJ2-7
clone size: .
CDR3 DNA: TGTGCCAGCAGCCGGCACTACTCCTACGAGCAGTACTTC
CDR3 protein: CASSRHYSYEQYF

D gene: .
V gene: TRBV12-3/TRBV12-4
J gene: TRBJ2-5
clone size: .
CDR3 DNA: TGTGCCAGCAGTTTGAGGGTTCAAGAGACCCAGTACTTC
CDR3 protein: CASSLRVQETQYF

D gene: .
V gene: TRBV7-2
J gene: TRBJ1-1
clone size: few
CDR3 DNA: TGTGCCAGCAGCTTAACGGGGGAAGCTTTCTTT
CDR3 protein: CASSLTGEAFF